This T cell receptor (beta chain) was recorded in a study of control samples from healthy donors and cancer patients (TCRdb year 2020). The CDR3 runs 15 residues from the cysteine to the phenylalanine. Just the 45-base CDR3 DNA is kept, in frame starting at base 1. The junction shows trimming of 4 bases on V and 5 bases on J, and the gene matches do not reach 10 bases of it. The germline V gene provides CDR1 SGHRS and CDR2 YFSETQ. As to this clone: Its specific antigen is unknown. Base qualities were left out, and no much larger clone turns up one base away.

Library creation used the immunoSEQ multiplex PCR assay. Imported from immuneACCESS, the table was reduced by TCRdb to in-frame sequences with V and J called. These copies leave out some clones; in studies compared against another copy, an unresolved V gene accounts for under half, and the cause of the remainder is not known. The table for this sample lists under 85,000 clones; approximately 80% of them were counted only once. The top ten hold about 9.9% of the sample. The sequence was collected from a man aged 60 to 69 with head and neck cancer. This chain is built from TRBV5-1 and TRBJ2-7, and 9 junction bases match TRBD2. Sequenced input: PBMCs. In nucleotide form, the sequence is TGCGCCAGCAGCATTACACTAGCGGGTGGTCACGAGCAGTACTTC. The encoded protein is CASSITLAGGHEQYF.